This T cell receptor beta chain was documented in a study of blood T cell repertoires in COVID-19. V was clipped by 5 bases and J by 0 bases, with 15 bases between them. Germline CDR1 reads SGHRS; CDR2 reads YFSETQ. The CDR3 covers 15 residues. Data came from immunoSEQ multiplex PCR; TCRdb stores just in-frame clones and leaves some out. Among 300,000 to 450,000 clones listed, approximately 90% were seen once. The chain joins TRBV5-1 to TRBJ2-7; D is possibly TRBD2 (6 bases). The clonotype comes from a woman under 30 who had recovered from COVID-19. Material for sequencing was PBMCs or T cells enriched from blood (not recorded which). The CDR3, as DNA: TGCGCCAGCAGGGAGGGGATTTTTAGCTCCTACGAGCAGTACTTC. This sequence encodes CASREGIFSSYEQYF.